This T cell receptor beta chain was sequenced for a study of vaccination and CD4 T cells after COVID-19. General observations from the study: It was found that, in convalescent patients, 304 of 307 vaccine-specific clones were spike mono-reactive.

Cultured CD4+ T cells had their DNA profiled by the Oncomine TCR Beta short-read assay. TCRdb reprocessed the PCR reads with MiXCR, giving one entry per CDR3 protein. This table has 15,000 to 20,000 distinct CDR3 sequences, under 65% appearing once. The table lists this clonotype with a few counts. As yet, its antigen is unknown. Time point described: late sampling 161 to 241 days after vaccination in three convalescent patients. Treatment described: roughly 11-day PBMC culture with coronavirus spike peptide pools or control peptides (ViraFEST assay). Specimen: CD4+ T cells from blood, cultured in vitro, collected about 7 months after SARS-CoV-2 vaccination. This clonotype was sampled from a human donor who had recovered from COVID-19.

The CDR3, as DNA: TGTGCCAGCAGCTTAGTAACAGGGAAGAATGAGCAGTTCTTC. Protein sequence: CASSLVTGKNEQFF. The chain joins TRBV7-6 to TRBJ2-1; D possibly corresponds to TRBD1 (6 bases). This CDR3 has 14 amino acids. The germline gives CDR1 SGHVS, CDR2 FNYEAQ. Deletions cut 1 base from V and 7 bases from J, with 11 bases between.